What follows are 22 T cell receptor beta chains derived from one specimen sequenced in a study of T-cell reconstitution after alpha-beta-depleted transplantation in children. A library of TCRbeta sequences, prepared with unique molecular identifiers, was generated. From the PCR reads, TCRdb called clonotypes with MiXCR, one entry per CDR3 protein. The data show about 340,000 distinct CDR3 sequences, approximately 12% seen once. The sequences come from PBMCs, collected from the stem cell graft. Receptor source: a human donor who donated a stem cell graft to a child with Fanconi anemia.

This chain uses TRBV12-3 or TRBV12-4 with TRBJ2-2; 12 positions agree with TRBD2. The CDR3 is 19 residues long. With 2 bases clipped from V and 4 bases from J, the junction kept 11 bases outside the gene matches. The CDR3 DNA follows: TGTGCCAGCAGTTTACGCCCACTACTAGCGGGGGGCGGCACCGGGGAGCTGTTTTTT. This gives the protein CASSLRPLLAGGGTGELFF.

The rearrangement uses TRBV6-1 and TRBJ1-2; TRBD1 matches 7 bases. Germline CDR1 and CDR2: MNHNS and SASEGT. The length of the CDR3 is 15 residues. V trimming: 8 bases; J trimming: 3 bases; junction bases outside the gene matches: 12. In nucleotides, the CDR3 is TGTGCCAGCGGAAAACCCCGACAGGGCCACTATGGCTACACCTTC. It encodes CASGKPRQGHYGYTF.

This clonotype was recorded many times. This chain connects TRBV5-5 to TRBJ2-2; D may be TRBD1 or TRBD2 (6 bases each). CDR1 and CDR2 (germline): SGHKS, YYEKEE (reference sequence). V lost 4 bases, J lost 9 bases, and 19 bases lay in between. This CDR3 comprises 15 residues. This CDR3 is CASSPTGTRSWELFF. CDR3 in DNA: TGTGCCAGCAGCCCAACAGGGACTCGGTCCTGGGAGCTGTTTTTT.

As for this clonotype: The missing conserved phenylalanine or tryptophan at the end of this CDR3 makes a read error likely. The CDR3 DNA sequence: TGTGCCAGCAGCTTAGATGGAGAGGGCAATCAGCCCCAGCATTGT. Its protein is CASSLDGEGNQPQHC. V is TRBV11-2 and J is TRBJ1-5; D is unclear. Trimming stripped 0 bases from V and 2 bases from J, with 8 bases between. The CDR3 runs to 15 residues. Germline loops: CDR1 SGHAT, CDR2 FQNNGV.

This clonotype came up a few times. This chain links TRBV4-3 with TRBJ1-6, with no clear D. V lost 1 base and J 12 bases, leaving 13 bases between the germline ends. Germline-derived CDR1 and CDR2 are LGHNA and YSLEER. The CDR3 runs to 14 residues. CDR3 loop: CASSQAKKGLPLHF. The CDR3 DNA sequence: TGCGCCAGCAGCCAAGCAAAAAAGGGTCTACCCCTCCACTTT.

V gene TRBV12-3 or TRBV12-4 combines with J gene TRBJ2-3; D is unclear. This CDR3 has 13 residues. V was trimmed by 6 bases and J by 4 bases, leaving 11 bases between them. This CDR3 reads CASRLVNPDTQYF. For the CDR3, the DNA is TGTGCCAGCAGGCTAGTGAATCCAGATACGCAGTATTTT.

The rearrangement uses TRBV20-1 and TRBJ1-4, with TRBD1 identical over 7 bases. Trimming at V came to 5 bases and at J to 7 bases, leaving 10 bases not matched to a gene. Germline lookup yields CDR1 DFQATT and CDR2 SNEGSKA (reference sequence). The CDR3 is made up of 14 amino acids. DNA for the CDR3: TGCAGTGCTTCCACGACAGGGAGGAGTGAAAAACTGTTTTTT. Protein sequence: CSASTTGRSEKLFF.

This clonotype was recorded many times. This CDR3 is CASSSGTPRAEQFF. The CDR3 bases are TGTGCCAGCAGCTCCGGGACCCCGAGAGCTGAGCAGTTCTTC. The rearrangement uses TRBV7-9 and TRBJ2-1, with D perhaps given as TRBD1 or TRBD2 (5 bases each). V gave up 4 bases and J gave up 9 bases, with 16 bases separating them. Germline V gene lookup returns CDR1 SEHNR and CDR2 FQNEAQ (reference sequence). The CDR3 loop spans 14 amino acids.

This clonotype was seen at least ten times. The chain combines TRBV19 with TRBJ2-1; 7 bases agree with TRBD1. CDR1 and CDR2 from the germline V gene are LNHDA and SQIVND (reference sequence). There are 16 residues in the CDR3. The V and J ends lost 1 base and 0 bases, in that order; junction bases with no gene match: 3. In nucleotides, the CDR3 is TGTGCCAGTAGTATAGTCAGGGGGAGCTCCTACAATGAGCAGTTCTTC. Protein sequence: CASSIVRGSSYNEQFF.

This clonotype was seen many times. The CDR3 spells CASRLAGWGDTQYF. DNA for the CDR3: TGTGCCAGCAGACTAGCGGGCTGGGGGGATACGCAGTATTTT. The chain employs TRBV12-3 or TRBV12-4 and TRBJ2-3; 9 bases are shared with TRBD2. The CDR3 is 14 residues long. After removal of 6 bases from V and 6 bases from J, the junction contained 7 bases not matched to a gene.

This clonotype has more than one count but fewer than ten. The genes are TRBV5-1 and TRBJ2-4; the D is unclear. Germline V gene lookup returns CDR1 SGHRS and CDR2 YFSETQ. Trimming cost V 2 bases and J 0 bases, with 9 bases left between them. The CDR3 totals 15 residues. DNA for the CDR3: TGCGCCAGCAGCTTCCAGGAGATAGCCAAAAACATTCAGTACTTC. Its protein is CASSFQEIAKNIQYF. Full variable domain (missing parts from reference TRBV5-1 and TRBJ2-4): KAGVTQTPRYLIKTRGQQVTLSCSPISGHRSVSWYQQTPGQGLQFLFEYFSETQRNKGNFPGRFSGRQFSNSRSEMNVSTLELGDSALYLCASSFQEIAKNIQYFGAGTRLSVL.

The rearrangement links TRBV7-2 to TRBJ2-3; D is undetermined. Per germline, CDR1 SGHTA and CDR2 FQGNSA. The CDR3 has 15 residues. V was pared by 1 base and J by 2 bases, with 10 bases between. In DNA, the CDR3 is TGTGCCAGCAGCTTAGGGGTGGCCACCACAGATACGCAGTATTTT. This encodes CASSLGVATTDTQYF. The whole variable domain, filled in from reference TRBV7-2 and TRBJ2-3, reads GAGVSQSPSNKVTEKGKDVELRCDPISGHTALYWYRQSLGQGLEFLIYFQGNSAPDKSGLPSDRFSAERTGGSVSTLTIQRTQQEDSAVYLCASSLGVATTDTQYFGPGTRLTVL.

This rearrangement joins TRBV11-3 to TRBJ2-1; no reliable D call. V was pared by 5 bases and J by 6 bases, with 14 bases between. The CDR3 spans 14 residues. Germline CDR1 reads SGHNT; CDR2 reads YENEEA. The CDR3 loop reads CASSPSLSSNEQFF. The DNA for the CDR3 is TGTGCCAGCAGCCCTTCCCTAAGTAGCAATGAGCAGTTCTTC.

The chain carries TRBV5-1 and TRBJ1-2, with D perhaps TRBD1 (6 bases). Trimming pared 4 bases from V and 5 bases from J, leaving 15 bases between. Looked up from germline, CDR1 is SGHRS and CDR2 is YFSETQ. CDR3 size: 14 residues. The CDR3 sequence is CASSTQGSGYGYTF. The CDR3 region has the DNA TGCGCCAGCAGCACACAGGGTTCAGGGTATGGCTACACCTTC.

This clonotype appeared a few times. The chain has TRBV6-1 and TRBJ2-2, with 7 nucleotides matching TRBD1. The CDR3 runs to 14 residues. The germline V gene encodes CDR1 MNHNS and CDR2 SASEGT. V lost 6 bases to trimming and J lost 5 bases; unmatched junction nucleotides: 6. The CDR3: CASRQGSGTGELFF. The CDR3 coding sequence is TGTGCCAGCAGACAGGGGAGTGGGACCGGGGAGCTGTTTTTT.

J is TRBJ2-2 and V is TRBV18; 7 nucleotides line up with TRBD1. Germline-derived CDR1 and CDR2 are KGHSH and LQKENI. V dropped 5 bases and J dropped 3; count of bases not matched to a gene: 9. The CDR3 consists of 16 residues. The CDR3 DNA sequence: TGTGCCAGCTCATCAGACCCCCAGGGGGACACCGGGGAGCTGTTTTTT. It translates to CASSSDPQGDTGELFF.

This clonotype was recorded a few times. This CDR3 reads CASSLTGSLQYEQYF. The CDR3 bases are TGTGCCAGCTCGCTGACAGGGTCCTTACAATACGAGCAGTACTTC. The J gene is TRBJ2-7, the V gene TRBV18; TRBD1 matches 7 bases. J was trimmed by 4 bases and V by 6 bases; bases with no gene match: 12. The CDR3 is made up of 15 amino acids. Germline CDR1 and CDR2: KGHSH and LQKENI.

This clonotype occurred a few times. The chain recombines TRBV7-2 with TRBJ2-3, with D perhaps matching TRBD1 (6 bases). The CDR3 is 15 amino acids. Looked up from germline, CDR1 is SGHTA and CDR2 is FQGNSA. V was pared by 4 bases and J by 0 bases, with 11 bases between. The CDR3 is CASSSGTTSTDTQYF. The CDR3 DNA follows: TGTGCCAGCAGCTCCGGGACAACTAGCACAGATACGCAGTATTTT.

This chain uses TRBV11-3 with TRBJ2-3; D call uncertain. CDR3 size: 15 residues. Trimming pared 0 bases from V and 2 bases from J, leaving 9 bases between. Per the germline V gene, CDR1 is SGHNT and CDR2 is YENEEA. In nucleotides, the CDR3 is TGTGCCAGCAGCTTAGAGGGCCCCTCCACAGATACGCAGTATTTT. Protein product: CASSLEGPSTDTQYF.

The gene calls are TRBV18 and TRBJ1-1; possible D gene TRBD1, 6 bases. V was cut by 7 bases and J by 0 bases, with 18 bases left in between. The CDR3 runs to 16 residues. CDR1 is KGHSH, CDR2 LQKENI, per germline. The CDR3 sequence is CASLTSRGGMNTEAFF. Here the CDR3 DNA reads TGTGCCAGCTTAACTTCGCGAGGGGGGATGAACACTGAAGCTTTCTTT.

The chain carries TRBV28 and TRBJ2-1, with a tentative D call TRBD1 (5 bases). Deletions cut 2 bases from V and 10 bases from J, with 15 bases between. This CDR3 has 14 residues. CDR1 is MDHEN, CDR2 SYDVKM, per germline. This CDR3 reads CASSLTRAFREQFF. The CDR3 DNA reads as TGTGCCAGCAGTTTAACCAGGGCATTTCGAGAGCAGTTCTTC.

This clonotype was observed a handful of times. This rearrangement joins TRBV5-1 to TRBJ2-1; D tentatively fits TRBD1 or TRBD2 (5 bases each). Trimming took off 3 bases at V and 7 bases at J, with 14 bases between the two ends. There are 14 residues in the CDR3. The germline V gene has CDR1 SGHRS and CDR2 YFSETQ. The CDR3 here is CASSWALGVNEQFF. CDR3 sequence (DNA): TGCGCCAGCAGCTGGGCCTTGGGGGTTAATGAGCAGTTCTTC.